The 16 T cell receptor beta chains listed next were all sequenced from one sample in a study of coeliac disease. Libraries were prepared by immunoSEQ multiplex PCR; TCRdb keeps only in-frame clonotypes and omits some of them. The table shows several thousand clones, with approximately 67% occurring only once. Sequencing input: lymphocytes from the gut lamina propria. The receptors come from a man aged 55-75 years with celiac disease on a gluten-free diet.

The gene calls are TRBV2 and TRBJ2-5; D is unclear. Germline V gene data show CDR1 as SNHLY and CDR2 as FYNNEI. Trimming removed 7 bases from V and 2 bases from J, with 8 bases in between. The CDR3 sequence is 12 residues long. This chain's CDR3 is CASTRRQETQYF. The CDR3 bases are TGTGCCAGCACACGGCGGCAAGAGACCCAGTACTTC.

This clone was counted a single time. The chain has TRBV7-9 and TRBJ1-4, with 9 bases identical to TRBD1. With V trimmed by 3 bases and J by 3 bases, 5 bases remained unmatched. The germline V gene has CDR1 SEHNR and CDR2 FQNEAQ (reference sequence). The CDR3 loop spans 16 amino acids. The CDR3: CASSLGDRGANEKLFF. The CDR3, as DNA: TGTGCCAGCAGCTTGGGTGACAGGGGGGCTAATGAAAAACTGTTTTTT.

There are a few counts of this clone. This chain uses TRBV27 with TRBJ2-2; 8 bases fit TRBD1. V gave up 5 bases and J gave up 0 bases; unmatched junction bases: 11. Germline CDR1 is MNHEY and CDR2 is SMNVEV (reference sequence). The CDR3 runs to 18 residues. Here the CDR3 DNA reads TGTGCCAGCAGTCTTATTGGGGCAGGGGGCTCGAACACCGGGGAGCTGTTTTTT. Its translation is CASSLIGAGGSNTGELFF.

By proportion, this clone is medium-sized. J is TRBJ1-2 and V is TRBV10-3; a possible D gene is TRBD1 (5 bases). V lost 4 bases and J 9 bases, leaving 12 bases between the germline ends. The CDR3 runs 12 residues. The germline V gene encodes CDR1 ENHRY and CDR2 SYGVKD. CDR3 residues: CAISGRGLSYTF. In nucleotides, the CDR3 is TGTGCCATCAGTGGTAGGGGTCTGAGCTACACCTTC.

In its sample, this clone was seen a few times. This sequence joins TRBV6-6 and TRBJ2-4; 9 bases line up with TRBD1. CDR1 MNHNY and CDR2 SVGAGI come from the germline V gene (reference sequence). With V trimmed by 4 bases and J by 7 bases, 8 bases remained unmatched. The CDR3 has 15 amino acids. The CDR3 sequence: CASSSPGQGVNIQYF. The CDR3 nucleotides read TGTGCCAGCAGTTCCCCGGGACAGGGAGTTAACATTCAGTACTTC.

The chain uses TRBV5-1 and TRBJ2-7, with D possibly being TRBD1 or TRBD2 (5 bases each). The closer fit of TRBJ2-5 to the DNA end suggests the J call may be wrong. Germline V gives CDR1 SGHRS, CDR2 YFSETQ. There are 13 residues in the CDR3. CDR3 protein: CASSFGAGETQYF. Here the CDR3 DNA reads TGCGCCAGCAGCTTCGGGGCGGGAGAGACCCAGTACTTC.

The chain combines TRBV7-9 with TRBJ1-5; the D gene is possibly TRBD1 (6 bases). Trimming took off 5 bases at V and 4 bases at J, with 15 bases between the two ends. CDR3 length: 15 amino acids. CDR1 SEHNR and CDR2 FQNEAQ come from the germline V gene (reference sequence). The CDR3 loop reads CASSPGEGPNQPQHF. CDR3 nucleotides: TGTGCCAGCAGCCCAGGGGAGGGACCTAATCAGCCCCAGCATTTT.

The gene calls are TRBV10-2 and TRBJ1-2; 8 bases match TRBD1. From germline, CDR1 is WSHSY and CDR2 SAAADI. This CDR3 has 15 residues. Trimming cost V 0 bases and J 4 bases; bases outside gene matches: 4. This CDR3 reads CASSESTGVGYGYTF. CDR3 bases: TGCGCCAGCAGTGAGTCGACAGGGGTGGGCTATGGCTACACCTTC.

The V gene is TRBV9, the J gene TRBJ1-3; 9 bases line up with TRBD1. Unmatched junction bases numbered 4, after V lost 0 bases and J lost 3 bases. Per the germline V gene, CDR1 is SGDLS and CDR2 is YYNGEE. This CDR3 spans 16 amino acids. Here the CDR3 reads CASSVAQGQGGNTIYF. CDR3 in DNA: TGTGCCAGCAGCGTAGCTCAGGGACAGGGTGGAAACACCATATATTTT.

A note on this clone: An end of the junction does not agree with germline; a read error may underlie this. This chain uses TRBV7-7 with TRBJ2-7, with TRBD1 identical over 9 bases. Germline V gene lookup returns CDR1 SSHAT and CDR2 FNYEAQ (reference sequence). The CDR3 totals 13 residues. CDR3 loop: CASSPDRGGEQYF. The CDR3 DNA follows: TGTGCTAGCAGCCCGGACAGGGGAGGCGAGCAGTACTTC.

The rearrangement links TRBV19 to TRBJ2-2, with 10 bases identical to TRBD1. Germline V gene sequence: CDR1 LNHDA, CDR2 SQIVND (reference sequence). The CDR3 runs to 14 residues. The J segment lost 5 bases and the V segment lost 5 bases, leaving 2 bases of the junction unmatched. For the CDR3, the DNA is TGTGCCAGTAGTGAGGGACAGGGGACCGGGGAGCTGTTTTTT. It encodes CASSEGQGTGELFF.

V usage is TRBV28 and J usage is TRBJ1-2; D perhaps matches TRBD1 (5 bases). CDR3 length: 13 amino acids. The V and J ends lost 6 bases and 4 bases respectively, with 12 bases between them. Germline CDR1 reads MDHEN; CDR2 reads SYDVKM. CDR3 in DNA: TGTGCCAGCAGACTCTGGGGGGTCTATGGCTACACCTTC. Amino acid sequence: CASRLWGVYGYTF.

The chain has TRBV28 and TRBJ1-2, with D possibly TRBD1 on 5 matching bases. Trimming took off 1 base at V and 3 bases at J, with 15 bases between the two ends. The germline gives CDR1 MDHEN, CDR2 SYDVKM. The CDR3 runs 16 residues. The CDR3 spells CASSLYPGRVDYGYTF. CDR3 DNA: TGTGCCAGCAGTTTATATCCCGGCAGGGTGGACTATGGCTACACCTTC.

J is TRBJ1-5 and V is TRBV6-1; 7 bases are shared with TRBD1. The CDR3 is 14 amino acids. Losses at the gene ends were 4 bases for V and 5 bases for J; bases not matched to a gene: 5. CDR1 and CDR2 from the germline V gene are MNHNS and SASEGT. This CDR3 reads CASSVDRADQPQHF. Here the CDR3 DNA reads TGTGCCAGCAGTGTAGACAGGGCGGATCAGCCCCAGCATTTT.

This chain uses TRBV5-1 with TRBJ2-3; D might be TRBD2 (6 bases). Germline V gene sequence: CDR1 SGHRS, CDR2 YFSETQ. V was clipped by 0 bases and J by 3 bases, with 11 bases between them. The CDR3 loop spans 15 amino acids. This CDR3 is CASSLGWGETDTQYF. CDR3 DNA sequence: TGCGCCAGCAGCTTGGGTTGGGGGGAAACAGATACGCAGTATTTT.

There are a few counts of this clone. The genes are TRBV5-1 and TRBJ1-1; D ambiguous. CDR3 length equals 13 residues. The germline V gene has CDR1 SGHRS and CDR2 YFSETQ. Trimming took 2 bases from V and 6 from J, leaving 11 bases between them. The CDR3 loop is CASSLYGISEAFF. CDR3 nucleotide sequence: TGCGCCAGCAGCTTATACGGGATTTCTGAAGCTTTCTTT.